The clone carrying this TCR beta chain occurred once. Trimming took 1 base from V and 9 from J, leaving 10 bases between them. The germline CDR1 and CDR2 sequences are SGHDN and FVKESK. CDR3 length: 14 residues. Authors' data handling: Cell counts per sample came from amplifying reference gene primers. Profiled with immunoSEQ multiplex PCR; TCRdb holds only in-frame clones, not every one. The DNA was the basis for D and trimming; V, J and clone size are from that table. The table lists fewer than 150,000 clones, over 70% of them singletons. This sample was taken from a study of blood T cell repertoires in COVID-19. Study as a whole: From the United States, Italy and Spain came samples of acute and convalescent COVID-19. PBMCs, B-cell-depleted T cells, or T cells were the source of the cDNA or gDNA that made up the material.

This chain links TRBV14 with TRBJ1-6; D not resolved. The specimen sequenced was peripheral blood. The TCR comes from a man over 45 with acute or convalescent COVID-19. CDR3 protein: CASSQAGIISPLHF. In nucleotides, the CDR3 is TGTGCCAGCAGCCAAGCGGGTATTATTTCACCCCTCCACTTT.